Below are 5 T cell receptor beta chains sequenced from a single sample in a study of blood T cell repertoires in COVID-19 (dated by TCRdb to about 2020). Receptor amplification or capture employed the immunoSEQ multiplex PCR assay. TCRdb obtained this table from immuneACCESS and retained in-frame rearrangements with V and J assigned. These tables miss some clones; where compared with another copy, unresolved V genes account for less than half of the shortfall, and the remainder is unexplained. The sample table records more than 90,000 clones; 85% of these occur just once. Of the sample, 35% to 45% is held by the ten largest clones. Sequencing was done on a sample of peripheral blood. The receptor set was obtained from a man older than 75 with acute or convalescent COVID-19.

V usage is TRBV9 and J usage is TRBJ2-3; 7 positions agree with TRBD1. With V trimmed by 6 bases and J by 2 bases, 12 bases remained unmatched. CDR3 size: 16 residues. Germline-derived CDR1 and CDR2 are SGDLS and YYNGEE. CDR3 sequence: CASTRDVRGNTDTQYF. The CDR3 coding sequence is TGTGCCAGCACCAGAGACGTCAGGGGGAACACAGATACGCAGTATTTT.

This rearrangement joins TRBV4-3 to TRBJ1-5; D is perhaps TRBD1 (5 bases). Trimming shortened V by 0 bases and J by 5 bases, and 11 bases separated the two germline ends. The CDR3 contains 15 residues. In germline, CDR1 is LGHNA, CDR2 YSLEER. The CDR3 here is CASSQDRGVHQPQHF. The DNA for the CDR3 is TGCGCCAGCAGCCAAGATCGGGGGGTTCATCAGCCCCAGCATTTT.

The V call is TRBV6-5, the J call TRBJ2-1; a possible D gene is TRBD1 (6 bases). Trimming stripped 6 bases from V and 10 bases from J, with 13 bases between. CDR3 length: 12 residues. Germline V lookup: CDR1 MNHEY, CDR2 SVGAGI. CDR3 nucleotide sequence: TGTGCCAGCAGCGAGGTGGGGGCAGAGCAGTTCTTC. It translates to CASSEVGAEQFF.

CDR3 residues: CASSISVSNQPQHF. The CDR3 nucleotides read TGTGCCAGTAGTATCTCCGTTAGCAATCAGCCCCAGCATTTT. The chain combines TRBV19 with TRBJ1-5; D is unresolved. Germline CDR1 and CDR2: LNHDA and SQIVND (reference sequence). CDR3 length: 14 amino acids. V was clipped by 3 bases and J by 0 bases, with 6 bases between them.

Only a few counts were recorded for this clone. The chain links TRBV6-1 to TRBJ2-7, with a weak D call TRBD1 (5 bases). V lost 2 bases, J lost 1 base, and 15 bases lay in between. This CDR3 region has 16 residues. The germline V gene has CDR1 MNHNS and CDR2 SASEGT. Written as DNA, the CDR3 is TGTGCCAGCAGTGAAATAATGGGCAGGGATTCCTACGAGCAGTACTTC. It is translated as CASSEIMGRDSYEQYF.